This T cell receptor beta chain was recorded in a study of CD8+ T cells in alopecia areata. Whole-study context: For the treated group, dosing was oral tofacitinib at 5 to 10 mg twice daily. It was 6 to 18 months of tofacitinib, and then there were 6 months off drug. Whole-study findings and limits: Clonality was higher in lesional than normal scalp, especially in alopecia totalis/universalis.

RNA extraction was followed by reverse transcription into cDNA, which acted as the sequencing template. Clones were read by immunoSEQ multiplex PCR, and TCRdb kept only the in-frame ones, dropping some. The sample comprises fewer than 200,000 clones, 50% to 60% of which are singletons, and roughly 14% rests with the top ten. As concerns this clone: Its target is unknown.

The TCR was taken from a human donor with alopecia areata. Material: CD4+ T cells sorted from blood, obtained at week 0.

The CDR3 sequence: CASRMEAGPQHF. Here the CDR3 DNA reads TGTGCCAGCAGAATGGAGGCAGGGCCCCAGCATTTT. J is TRBJ1-5 and V is TRBV2; D gene uncertain. Trimming took off 6 bases at V and 9 bases at J, with 12 bases between the two ends. The CDR3 length is 12 residues. Germline values: CDR1 SNHLY, CDR2 FYNNEI.